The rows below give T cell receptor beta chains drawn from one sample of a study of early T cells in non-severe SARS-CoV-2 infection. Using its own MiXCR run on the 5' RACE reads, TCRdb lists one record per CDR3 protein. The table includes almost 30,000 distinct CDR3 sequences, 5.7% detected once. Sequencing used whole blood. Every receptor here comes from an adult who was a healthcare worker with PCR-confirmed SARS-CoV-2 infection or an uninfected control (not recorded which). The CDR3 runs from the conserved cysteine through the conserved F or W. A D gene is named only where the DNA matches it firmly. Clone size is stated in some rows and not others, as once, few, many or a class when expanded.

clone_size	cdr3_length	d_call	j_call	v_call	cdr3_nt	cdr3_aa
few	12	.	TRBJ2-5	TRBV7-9	TGTGCCAGCAGCACCGGAGCGGCGGAGGGGTACTTC	CASSTGAAEGYF
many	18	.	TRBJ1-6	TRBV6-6	TGTGCCAGCAGTTACTCGTGGATTGCCATGGGTTATAATTCACCCCTCCACTTT	CASSYSWIAMGYNSPLHF
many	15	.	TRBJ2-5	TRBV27	TGTGCCAGCAGTTTTGGGCAGGGGAGCGGAGAGACCCAGTACTTC	CASSFGQGSGETQYF
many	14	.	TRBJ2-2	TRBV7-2	TGTGCCAGCAGCTTCGCGGCGAACACCGGGGAGCTGTTTTTT	CASSFAANTGELFF
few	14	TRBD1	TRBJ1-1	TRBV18	TGTGCCAGCTCACCTACAGGGGCGAACACTGAAGCTTTCTTT	CASSPTGANTEAFF
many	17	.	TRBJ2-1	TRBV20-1	TGCAGTGCTAGGGGGGCGGGGATCGGCCGCTCCTACAATGAGCAGTTCTTC	CSARGAGIGRSYNEQFF
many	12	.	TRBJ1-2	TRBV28	TGTGCCAGCAGTCCCCAGTACTATGGCTACACCTTC	CASSPQYYGYTF
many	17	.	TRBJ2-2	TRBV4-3	TGCGCCAGCAGCCAAGGAGGACCGACTCTCTGGGCCGGGGAGCTGTTTTTT	CASSQGGPTLWAGELFF
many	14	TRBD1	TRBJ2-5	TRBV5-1	TGCGCCAGCAGCCTCTCGACAGGGACAGAGACCCAGTACTTC	CASSLSTGTETQYF
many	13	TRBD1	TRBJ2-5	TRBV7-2	TGTGCCAGCAGCTCATCGACAGGGGGCTTCCAGTACTTC	CASSSSTGGFQYF
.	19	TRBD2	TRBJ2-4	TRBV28	TGTGCCAGCAGCCCTAGCCGACTAGCGGGGGGGCGTGCCAAAAACATTCAGTACTTC	CASSPSRLAGGRAKNIQYF
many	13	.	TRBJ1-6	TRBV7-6	TGTGCCAGCAGCCTATCGGGGAATTCACCCCTCCACTTT	CASSLSGNSPLHF
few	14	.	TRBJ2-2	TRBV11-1	TGTGCCAGCATTAAAGATAGGAGCACCGGGGAGCTGTTTTTT	CASIKDRSTGELFF
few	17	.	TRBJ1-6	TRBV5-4	TGTGCCAGCAGCAGAGAGCCCCCAGGCGGCTATAATTCACCCCTCCACTTT	CASSREPPGGYNSPLHF
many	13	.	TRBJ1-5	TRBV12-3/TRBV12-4	TGTGCCAGCAGCCCGACCCTTAATCAGCCCCAGCATTTT	CASSPTLNQPQHF
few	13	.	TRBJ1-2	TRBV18	TGTGCCAGCTCACAAGGGGCCACGTATGGCTACACCTTC	CASSQGATYGYTF
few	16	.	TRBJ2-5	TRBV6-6	TGTGCCAGCAGGCCTGGACTCTCAGGGTTTTTCCAGGCCCAGTACTTC	CASRPGLSGFFQAQYF
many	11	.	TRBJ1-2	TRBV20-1	TGCAGTGTAGGGAACGGCTATGGCTACACCTTC	CSVGNGYGYTF
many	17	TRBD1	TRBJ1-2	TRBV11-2	TGTGCCAGCAGCCCCCTAACAGGGGGCGAGGGTTTATATGGCTACACCTTC	CASSPLTGGEGLYGYTF
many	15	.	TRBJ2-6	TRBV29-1	TGCAGCGTGGTAGAGGGTTGGTCTGGGGCCAACGTCCTGACTTTC	CSVVEGWSGANVLTF
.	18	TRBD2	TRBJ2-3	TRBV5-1	TGCGCCAGCAACCCCGGGGGACTAGCGGGGGGTCGCACAGATACGCAGTATTTT	CASNPGGLAGGRTDTQYF
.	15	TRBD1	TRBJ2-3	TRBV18	TGTGCCAGCTCCCTCGGACAGGAGAGCACAGATACGCAGTATTTT	CASSLGQESTDTQYF
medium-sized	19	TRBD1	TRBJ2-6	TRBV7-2	TGTGCCAGCAGCCAAGAGGGACAGGGAACATTCTCTGGGGCCAACGTCCTGACTTTC	CASSQEGQGTFSGANVLTF
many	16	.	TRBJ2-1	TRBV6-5	TGTGCCAGCAGTCCCCTGGGTTCTAGCTCCTACAATGAGCAGTTCTTC	CASSPLGSSSYNEQFF
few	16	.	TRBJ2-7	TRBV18	TGTGCCAGCTCACCTACCCAAGGTAGCGGATCATACGAGCAGTACTTC	CASSPTQGSGSYEQYF